This T cell receptor (beta chain) was sequenced for a study of blood T cell repertoires in COVID-19. Germline V lookup: CDR1 LNHDA, CDR2 SQIVND (reference sequence). V lost 7 bases, J lost 1 base, and 8 bases stayed unmatched. The CDR3 loop spans 15 amino acids. Profiling relied on immunoSEQ multiplex PCR, and the TCRdb table lists in-frame clones only, not all of them. The sample includes tens of thousands of clones, about 89% of them seen just once. Sequenced: PBMCs or T cells enriched from blood (not recorded which). This receptor was obtained from a woman aged 45-60 years with acute COVID-19. The V and J genes are TRBV19 and TRBJ1-2, with TRBD1 identical over 8 bases. The CDR3 loop reads CASKAGGISNYGYTF. DNA of the CDR3: TGTGCCAGTAAGGCAGGGGGCATTAGTAACTATGGCTACACCTTC.